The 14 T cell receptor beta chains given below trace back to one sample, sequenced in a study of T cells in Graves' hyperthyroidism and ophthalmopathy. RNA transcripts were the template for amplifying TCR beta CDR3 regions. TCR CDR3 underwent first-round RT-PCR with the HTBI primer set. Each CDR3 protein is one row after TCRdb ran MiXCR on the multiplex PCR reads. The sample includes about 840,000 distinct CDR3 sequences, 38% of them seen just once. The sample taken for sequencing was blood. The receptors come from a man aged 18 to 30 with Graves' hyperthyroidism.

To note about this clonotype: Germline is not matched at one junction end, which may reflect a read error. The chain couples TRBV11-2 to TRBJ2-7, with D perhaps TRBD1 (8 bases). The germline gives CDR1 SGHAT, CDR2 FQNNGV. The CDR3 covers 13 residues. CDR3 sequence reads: CASTPDRDYEQHF. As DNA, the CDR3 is TGTGCCAGCACCCCGGACAGGGACTACGAGCAGCACTTC.

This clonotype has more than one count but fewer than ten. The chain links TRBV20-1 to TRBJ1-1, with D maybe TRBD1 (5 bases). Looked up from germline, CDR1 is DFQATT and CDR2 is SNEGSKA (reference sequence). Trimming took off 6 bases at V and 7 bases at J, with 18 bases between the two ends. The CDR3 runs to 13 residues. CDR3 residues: CSAMTESNYEAFF. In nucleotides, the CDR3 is TGCAGTGCCATGACAGAATCTAACTATGAAGCTTTCTTT.

The CDR3 sequence is CASSRLDRGPTEAFF. CDR3 coding DNA: TGTGCCAGCAGCCGTCTGGACAGGGGGCCCACTGAAGCTTTCTTT. This rearrangement joins TRBV6-1 to TRBJ1-1; 11 nucleotides line up with TRBD1. With 6 bases clipped from V and 4 bases from J, the junction kept 7 bases outside the gene matches. Germline V CDR1 and CDR2: MNHNS, SASEGT. This CDR3 region has 15 residues.

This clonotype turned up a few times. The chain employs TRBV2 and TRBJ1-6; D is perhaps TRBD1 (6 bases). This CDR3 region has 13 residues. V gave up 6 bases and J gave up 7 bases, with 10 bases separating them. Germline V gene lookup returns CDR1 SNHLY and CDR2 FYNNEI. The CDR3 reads CASSAQGNSPLHF. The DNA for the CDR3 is TGTGCCAGCAGCGCCCAGGGGAATTCACCCCTCCACTTT. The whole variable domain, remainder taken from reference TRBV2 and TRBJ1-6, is EPEVTQTPSHQVTQMGQEVILRCVPISNHLYFYWYRQILGQKVEFLVSFYNNEISEKSEIFDDQFSVERPDGSNFTLKIRSTKLEDSAMYFCASSAQGNSPLHFGNGTRLTVT.

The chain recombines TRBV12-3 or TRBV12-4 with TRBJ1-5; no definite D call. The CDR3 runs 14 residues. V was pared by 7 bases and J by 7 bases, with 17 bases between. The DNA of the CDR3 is TGTGCCAGCACTGATGACGGCAGGAGGCAGCCCCAGCATTTT. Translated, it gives CASTDDGRRQPQHF.

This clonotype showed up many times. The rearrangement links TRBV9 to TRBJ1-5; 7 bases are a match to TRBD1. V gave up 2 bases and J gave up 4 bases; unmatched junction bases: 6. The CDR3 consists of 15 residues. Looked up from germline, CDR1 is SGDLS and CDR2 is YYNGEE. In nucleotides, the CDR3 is TGTGCCAGCAGCGTGTCCGGGACAGTAAATCAGCCCCAGCATTTT. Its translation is CASSVSGTVNQPQHF.

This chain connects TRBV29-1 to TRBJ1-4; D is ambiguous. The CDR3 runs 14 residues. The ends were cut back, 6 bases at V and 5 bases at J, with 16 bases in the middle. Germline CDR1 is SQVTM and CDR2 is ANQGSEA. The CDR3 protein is CSVTPGGLNEKLFF. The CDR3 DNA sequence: TGCAGCGTGACCCCTGGAGGACTAAATGAAAAACTGTTTTTT.

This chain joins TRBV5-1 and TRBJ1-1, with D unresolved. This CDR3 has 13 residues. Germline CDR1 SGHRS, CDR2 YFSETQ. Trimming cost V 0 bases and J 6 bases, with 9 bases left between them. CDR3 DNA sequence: TGCGCCAGCAGCTTGGGTCCCCGGCCTGAAGCTTTCTTT. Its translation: CASSLGPRPEAFF.

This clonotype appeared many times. CDR3 DNA sequence: TGTGCCAGCAAAAGGGCCCAAGGGGGCGGTCAGCCCCAGCATTTT. Protein product: CASKRAQGGGQPQHF. J is TRBJ1-5 and V is TRBV2, with TRBD1 matching over 7 bases. The germline CDR1 and CDR2 sequences are SNHLY and FYNNEI. J lost 6 bases, V lost 7 bases, and 12 bases had no gene match. The CDR3 is 15 amino acids.

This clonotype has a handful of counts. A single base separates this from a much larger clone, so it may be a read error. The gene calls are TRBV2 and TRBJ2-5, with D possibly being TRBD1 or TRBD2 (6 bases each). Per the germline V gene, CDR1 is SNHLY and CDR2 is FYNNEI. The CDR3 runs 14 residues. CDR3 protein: CASSEKGGQGTQYF. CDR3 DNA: TGTGCCAGCAGTGAAAAGGGGGGCCAAGGGACCCAGTACTTC.

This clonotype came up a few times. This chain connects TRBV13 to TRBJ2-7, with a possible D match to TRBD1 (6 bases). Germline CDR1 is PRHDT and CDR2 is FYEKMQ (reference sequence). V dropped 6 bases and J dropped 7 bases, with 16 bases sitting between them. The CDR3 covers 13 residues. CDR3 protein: CASRLTGTDEQYF. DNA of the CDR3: TGTGCCAGCAGGCTAACAGGGACCGATGAGCAGTACTTC.

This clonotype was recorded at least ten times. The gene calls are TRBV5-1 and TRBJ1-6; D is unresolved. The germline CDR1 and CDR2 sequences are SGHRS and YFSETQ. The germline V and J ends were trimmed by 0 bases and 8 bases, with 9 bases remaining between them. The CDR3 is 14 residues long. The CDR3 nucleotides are TGCGCCAGCAGCTTGGATGCTGGCGATTCACCCCTCCACTTT. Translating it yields CASSLDAGDSPLHF.

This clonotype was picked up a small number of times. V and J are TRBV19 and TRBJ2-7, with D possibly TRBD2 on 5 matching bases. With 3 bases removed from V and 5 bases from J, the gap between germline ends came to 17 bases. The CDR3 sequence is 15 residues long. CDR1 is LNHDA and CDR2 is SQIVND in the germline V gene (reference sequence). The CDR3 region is CASSIVIRPRDEQYF. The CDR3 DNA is TGTGCCAGTAGTATTGTAATTCGCCCGAGGGACGAGCAGTACTTC.

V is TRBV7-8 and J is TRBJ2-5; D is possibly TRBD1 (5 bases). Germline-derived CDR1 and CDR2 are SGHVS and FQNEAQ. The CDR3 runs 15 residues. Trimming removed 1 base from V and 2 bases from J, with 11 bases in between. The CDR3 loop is CASSLGLGQQETQYF. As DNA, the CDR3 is TGTGCCAGCAGCTTAGGCTTGGGGCAACAAGAGACCCAGTACTTC.